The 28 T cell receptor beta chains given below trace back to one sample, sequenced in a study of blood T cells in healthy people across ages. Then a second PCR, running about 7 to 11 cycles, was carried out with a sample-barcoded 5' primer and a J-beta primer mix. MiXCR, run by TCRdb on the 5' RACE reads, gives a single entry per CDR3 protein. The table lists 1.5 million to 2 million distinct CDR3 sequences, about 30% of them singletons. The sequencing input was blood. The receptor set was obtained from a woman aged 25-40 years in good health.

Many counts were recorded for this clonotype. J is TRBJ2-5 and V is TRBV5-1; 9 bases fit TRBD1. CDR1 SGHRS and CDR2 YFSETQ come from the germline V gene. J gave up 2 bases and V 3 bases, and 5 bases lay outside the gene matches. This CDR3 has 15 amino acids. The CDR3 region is CASSWGQGRQETQYF. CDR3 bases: TGCGCCAGCAGCTGGGGACAGGGTAGACAAGAGACCCAGTACTTC.

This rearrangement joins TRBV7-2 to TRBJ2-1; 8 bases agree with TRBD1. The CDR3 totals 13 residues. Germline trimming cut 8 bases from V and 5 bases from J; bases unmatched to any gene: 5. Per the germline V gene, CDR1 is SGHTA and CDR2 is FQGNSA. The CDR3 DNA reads TGTGCCAGCGGGGACAGGATGGACAATGAGCAGTTCTTC. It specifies CASGDRMDNEQFF. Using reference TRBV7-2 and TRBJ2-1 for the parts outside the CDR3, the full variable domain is GAGVSQSPSNKVTEKGKDVELRCDPISGHTALYWYRQSLGQGLEFLIYFQGNSAPDKSGLPSDRFSAERTGGSVSTLTIQRTQQEDSAVYLCASGDRMDNEQFFGPGTRLTVL.

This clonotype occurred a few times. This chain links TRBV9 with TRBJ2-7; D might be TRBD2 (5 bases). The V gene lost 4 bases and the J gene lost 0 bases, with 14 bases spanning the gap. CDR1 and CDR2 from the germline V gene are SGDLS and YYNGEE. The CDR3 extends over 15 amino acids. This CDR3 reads CASSSEDQASYEQYF. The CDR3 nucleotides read TGTGCCAGCAGCTCGGAGGATCAGGCCTCCTACGAGCAGTACTTC. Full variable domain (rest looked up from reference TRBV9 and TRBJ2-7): DSGVTQTPKHLITATGQRVTLRCSPRSGDLSVYWYQQSLDQGLQFLIQYYNGEERAKGNILERFSAQQFPDLHSELNLSSLELGDSALYFCASSSEDQASYEQYFGPGTRLTVT.

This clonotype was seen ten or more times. CDR3 protein: CASSWTPGDRGVYEQYF. The CDR3 coding sequence is TGCGCCAGCAGCTGGACACCGGGGGACAGGGGTGTCTACGAGCAGTACTTC. The V call is TRBV5-1, the J call TRBJ2-7, with 10 bases identical to TRBD1. Germline V gives CDR1 SGHRS, CDR2 YFSETQ. The length of the CDR3 is 17 residues. Losses at the gene ends were 3 bases for V and 3 bases for J; bases not matched to a gene: 12.

The CDR3 coding sequence is TGTGCCAGCAGTTTGGAGCCGGGACTAGCAGGGGATGCGCAGTATTTT. Protein: CASSLEPGLAGDAQYF. This sequence joins TRBV12-3 or TRBV12-4 and TRBJ2-3; 9 bases match TRBD2. CDR3 length: 16 residues. The junction had 14 bases not matched to a gene; V was cut back by 3 bases and J by 10 bases.

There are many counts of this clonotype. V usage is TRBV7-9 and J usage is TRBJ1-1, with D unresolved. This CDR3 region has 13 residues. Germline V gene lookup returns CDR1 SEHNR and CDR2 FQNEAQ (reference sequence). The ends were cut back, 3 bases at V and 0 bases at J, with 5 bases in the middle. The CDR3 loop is CASSFGLNTEAFF. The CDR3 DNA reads TGTGCCAGCAGCTTCGGGTTGAACACTGAAGCTTTCTTT.

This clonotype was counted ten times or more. CDR3: CASSNRVSYEQYF. CDR3 DNA sequence: TGTGCCAGCAGCAACAGGGTTTCCTACGAGCAGTACTTC. The genes are TRBV7-8 and TRBJ2-7; tentative D call: TRBD1 (6 bases). The CDR3 has 13 residues. Deletions cut 5 bases from V and 1 base from J, with 9 bases between. Germline-derived CDR1 and CDR2 are SGHVS and FQNEAQ.

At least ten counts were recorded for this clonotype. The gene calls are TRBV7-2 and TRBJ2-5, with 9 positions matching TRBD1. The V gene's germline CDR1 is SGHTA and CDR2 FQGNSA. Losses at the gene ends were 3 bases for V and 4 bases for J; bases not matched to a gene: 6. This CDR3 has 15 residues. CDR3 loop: CASSFGTGIRETQYF. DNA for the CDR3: TGTGCCAGCAGCTTCGGGACAGGGATAAGAGAGACCCAGTACTTC.

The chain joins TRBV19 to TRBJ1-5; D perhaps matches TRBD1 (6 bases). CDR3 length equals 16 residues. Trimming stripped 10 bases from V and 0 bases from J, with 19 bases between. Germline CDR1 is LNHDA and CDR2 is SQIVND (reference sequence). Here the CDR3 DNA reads TGTGCCACTAAATCCTCCGGGACAAATAGCAATCAGCCCCAGCATTTT. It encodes CATKSSGTNSNQPQHF.

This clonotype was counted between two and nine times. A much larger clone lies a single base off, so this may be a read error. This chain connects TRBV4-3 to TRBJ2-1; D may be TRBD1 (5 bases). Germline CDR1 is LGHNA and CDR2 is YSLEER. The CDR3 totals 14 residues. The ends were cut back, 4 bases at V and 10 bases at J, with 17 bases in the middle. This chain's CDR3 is CASSPEDTSYEQFF. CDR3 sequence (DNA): TGCGCCAGCAGCCCTGAGGACACTTCCTACGAGCAGTTCTTC.

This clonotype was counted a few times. The CDR3 protein is CASSESRGGREETQYF. For the CDR3, the DNA is TGCGCCAGCAGTGAGTCAAGGGGTGGCAGGGAAGAGACCCAGTACTTC. The rearrangement joins TRBV10-1 to TRBJ2-5; possibly TRBD1 for D (5 bases). The CDR3 contains 16 residues. Germline V gives CDR1 WNHNN, CDR2 SYGVQD (reference sequence). The V and J ends lost 0 bases and 3 bases respectively, with 14 bases between them.

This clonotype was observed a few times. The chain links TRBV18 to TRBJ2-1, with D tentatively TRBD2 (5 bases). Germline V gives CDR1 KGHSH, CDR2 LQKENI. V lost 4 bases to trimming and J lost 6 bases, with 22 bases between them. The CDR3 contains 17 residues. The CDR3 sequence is CASSLEKGLLPGNEQFF. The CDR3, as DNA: TGTGCCAGCTCACTAGAAAAAGGACTCCTCCCCGGCAATGAGCAGTTCTTC.

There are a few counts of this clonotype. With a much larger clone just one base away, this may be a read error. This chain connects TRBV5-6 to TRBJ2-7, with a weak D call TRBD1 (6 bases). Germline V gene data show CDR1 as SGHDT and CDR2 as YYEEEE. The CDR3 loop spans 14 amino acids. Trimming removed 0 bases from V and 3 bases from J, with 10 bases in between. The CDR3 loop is CASSLDRVLYEQYF. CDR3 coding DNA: TGTGCCAGCAGCTTGGACAGGGTGCTCTACGAGCAGTACTTC.

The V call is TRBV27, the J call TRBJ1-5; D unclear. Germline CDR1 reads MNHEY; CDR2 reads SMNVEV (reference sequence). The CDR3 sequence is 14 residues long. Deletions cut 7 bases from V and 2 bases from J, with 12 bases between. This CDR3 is CASIVTHGNQPQHF. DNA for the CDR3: TGTGCCAGCATCGTCACCCATGGCAATCAGCCCCAGCATTTT.

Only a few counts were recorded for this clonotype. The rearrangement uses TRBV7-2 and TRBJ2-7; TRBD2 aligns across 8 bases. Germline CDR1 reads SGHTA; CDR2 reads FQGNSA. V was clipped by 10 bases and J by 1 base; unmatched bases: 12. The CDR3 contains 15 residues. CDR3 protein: CATWPSGLSSYEQYF. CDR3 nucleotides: TGTGCCACCTGGCCTAGCGGGCTCTCGTCCTACGAGCAGTACTTC.

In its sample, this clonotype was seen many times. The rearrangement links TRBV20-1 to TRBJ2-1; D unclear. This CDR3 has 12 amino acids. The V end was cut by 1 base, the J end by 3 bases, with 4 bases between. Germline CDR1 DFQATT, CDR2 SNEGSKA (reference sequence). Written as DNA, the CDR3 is TGCAGTGCTAGAGGGATCTACAATGAGCAGTTCTTC. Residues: CSARGIYNEQFF.

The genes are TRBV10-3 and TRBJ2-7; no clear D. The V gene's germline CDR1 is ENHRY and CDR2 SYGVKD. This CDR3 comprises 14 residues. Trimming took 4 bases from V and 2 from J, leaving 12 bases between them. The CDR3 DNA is TGTGCCATCAGTGGGGCCGGTGGAACCTACGAGCAGTACTTC. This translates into CAISGAGGTYEQYF.

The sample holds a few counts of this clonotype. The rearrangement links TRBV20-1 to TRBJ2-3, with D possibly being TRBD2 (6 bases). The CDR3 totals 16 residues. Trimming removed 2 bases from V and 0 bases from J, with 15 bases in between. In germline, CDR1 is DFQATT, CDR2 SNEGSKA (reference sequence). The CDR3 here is CSARPPSVGSTDTQYF. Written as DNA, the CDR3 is TGCAGTGCTAGACCCCCTAGCGTGGGAAGCACAGATACGCAGTATTTT.

CDR3 residues: CASRPDRSSGNTIYF. The CDR3 DNA is TGTGCCAGCAGACCTGACAGGAGCTCTGGAAACACCATATATTTT. The V call is TRBV6-5, the J call TRBJ1-3, with D possibly TRBD1 on 6 matching bases. Deletions cut 6 bases from V and 0 bases from J, with 12 bases between. Germline values: CDR1 MNHEY, CDR2 SVGAGI. CDR3 length: 15 amino acids.

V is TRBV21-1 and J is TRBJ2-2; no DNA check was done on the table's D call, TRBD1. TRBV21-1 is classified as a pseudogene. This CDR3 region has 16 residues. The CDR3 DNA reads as TGTGCCAGCAGGTCGGGACAGGGCAGAAGAACCGGGGAGCTGTTTTTT. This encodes CASRSGQGRRTGELFF.

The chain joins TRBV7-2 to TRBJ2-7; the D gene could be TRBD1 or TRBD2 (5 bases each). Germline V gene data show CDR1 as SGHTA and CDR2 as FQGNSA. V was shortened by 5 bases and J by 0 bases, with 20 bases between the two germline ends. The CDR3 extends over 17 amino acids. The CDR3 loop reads CASSPQDSWDLSYEQYF. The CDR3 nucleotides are TGTGCCAGCAGCCCTCAGGACTCCTGGGACCTCTCCTACGAGCAGTACTTC.

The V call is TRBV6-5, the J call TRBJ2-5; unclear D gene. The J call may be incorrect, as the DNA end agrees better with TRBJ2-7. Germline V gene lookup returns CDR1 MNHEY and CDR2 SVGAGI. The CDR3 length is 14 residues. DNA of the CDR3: TGTGCCAGCAGTTCGTACCCCACTACCTACGAGCAGTACTTC. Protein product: CASSSYPTTYEQYF.

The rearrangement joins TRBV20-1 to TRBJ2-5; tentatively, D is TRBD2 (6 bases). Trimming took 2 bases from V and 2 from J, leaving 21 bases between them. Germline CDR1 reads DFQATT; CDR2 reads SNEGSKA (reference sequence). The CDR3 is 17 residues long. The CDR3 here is CSARRSRGGPQQETQYF. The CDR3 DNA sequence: TGCAGTGCTAGAAGGTCGCGGGGCGGACCTCAACAAGAGACCCAGTACTTC.

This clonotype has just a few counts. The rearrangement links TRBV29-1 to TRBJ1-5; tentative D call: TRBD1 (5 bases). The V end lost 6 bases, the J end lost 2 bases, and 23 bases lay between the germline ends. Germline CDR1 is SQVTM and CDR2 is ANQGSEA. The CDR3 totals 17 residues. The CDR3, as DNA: TGCAGCGTCCCTATTCCGGACACCTCGGGGGGCAATCAGCCCCAGCATTTT. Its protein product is CSVPIPDTSGGNQPQHF. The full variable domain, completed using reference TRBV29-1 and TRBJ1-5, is SAVISQKPSRDICQRGTSLTIQCQVDSQVTMMFWYRQQPGQSLTLIATANQGSEATYESGFVIDKFPISRPNLTFSTLTVSNMSPEDSSIYLCSVPIPDTSGGNQPQHFGDGTRLSIL.

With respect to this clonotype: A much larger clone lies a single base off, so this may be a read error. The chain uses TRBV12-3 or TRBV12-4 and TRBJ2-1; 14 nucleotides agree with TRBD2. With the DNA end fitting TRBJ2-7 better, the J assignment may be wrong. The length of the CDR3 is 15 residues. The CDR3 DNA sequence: TGTGCCAGCAGCTATAGGACTAGCGGGGGGAATGAGCAGTACTTC. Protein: CASSYRTSGGNEQYF.

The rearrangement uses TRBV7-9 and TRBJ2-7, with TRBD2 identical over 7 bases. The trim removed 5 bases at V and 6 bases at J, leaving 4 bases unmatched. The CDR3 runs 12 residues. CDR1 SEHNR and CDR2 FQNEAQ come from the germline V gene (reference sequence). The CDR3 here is CASSTGLTEQYF. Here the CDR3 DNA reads TGTGCCAGCAGCACGGGACTAACCGAGCAGTACTTC.

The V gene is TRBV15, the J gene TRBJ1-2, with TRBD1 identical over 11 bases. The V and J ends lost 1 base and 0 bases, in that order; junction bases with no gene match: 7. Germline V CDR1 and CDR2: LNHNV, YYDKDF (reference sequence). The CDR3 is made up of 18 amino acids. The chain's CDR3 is CATSRGGTGGITNYGYTF. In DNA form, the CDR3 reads TGTGCCACCAGCAGAGGGGGGACAGGGGGGATTACTAACTATGGCTACACCTTC.

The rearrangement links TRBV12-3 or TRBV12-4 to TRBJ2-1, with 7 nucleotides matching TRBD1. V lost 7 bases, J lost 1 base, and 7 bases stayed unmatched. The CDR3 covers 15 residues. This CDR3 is CASISDRASYNEQFF. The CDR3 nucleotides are TGTGCCAGCATCTCCGACAGGGCTTCCTACAATGAGCAGTTCTTC.